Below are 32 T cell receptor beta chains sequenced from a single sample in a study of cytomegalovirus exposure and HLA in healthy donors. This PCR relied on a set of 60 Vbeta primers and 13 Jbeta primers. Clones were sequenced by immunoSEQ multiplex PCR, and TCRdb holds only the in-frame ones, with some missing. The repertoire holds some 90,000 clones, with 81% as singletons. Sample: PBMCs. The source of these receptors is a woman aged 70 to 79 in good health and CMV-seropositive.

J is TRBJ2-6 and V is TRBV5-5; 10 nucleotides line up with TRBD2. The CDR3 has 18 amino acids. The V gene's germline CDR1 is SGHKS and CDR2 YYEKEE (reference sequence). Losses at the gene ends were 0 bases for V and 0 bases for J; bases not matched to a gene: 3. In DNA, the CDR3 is TGTGCCAGCAGCTTGGCCCCTAGCGGGGGCTCTGGGGCCAACGTCCTGACTTTC. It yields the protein CASSLAPSGGSGANVLTF.

The CDR3 loop reads CASSLAPTGQAGANVLTF. In DNA form, the CDR3 reads TGCGCCAGCAGCTTGGCCCCCACAGGGCAGGCTGGGGCCAACGTCCTGACTTTC. This chain connects TRBV5-1 to TRBJ2-6; D perhaps matches TRBD1 (6 bases). Trimming removed 0 bases at V and 2 bases at J, with 15 bases between. Germline V lookup: CDR1 SGHRS, CDR2 YFSETQ. The CDR3 covers 18 residues.

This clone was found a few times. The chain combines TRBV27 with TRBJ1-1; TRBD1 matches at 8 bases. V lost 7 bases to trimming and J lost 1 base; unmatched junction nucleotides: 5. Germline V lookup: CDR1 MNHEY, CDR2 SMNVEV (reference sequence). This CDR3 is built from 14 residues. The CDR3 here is CASTGGQENTEAFF. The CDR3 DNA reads TGTGCCAGCACCGGGGGACAGGAGAACACTGAAGCTTTCTTT.

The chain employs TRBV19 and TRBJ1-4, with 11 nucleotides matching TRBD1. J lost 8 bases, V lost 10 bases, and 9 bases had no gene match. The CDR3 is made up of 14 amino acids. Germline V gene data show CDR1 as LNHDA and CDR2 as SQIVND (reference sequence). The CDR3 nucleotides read TGTGCCACCTTGGACAGGGGGCGACTCGAAAAACTGTTTTTT. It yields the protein CATLDRGRLEKLFF. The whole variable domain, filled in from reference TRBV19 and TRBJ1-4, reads DGGITQSPKYLFRKEGQNVTLSCEQNLNHDAMYWYRQDPGQGLRLIYYSQIVNDFQKGDIAEGYSVSREKKESFPLTVTSAQKNPTAFYLCATLDRGRLEKLFFGSGTQLSVL.

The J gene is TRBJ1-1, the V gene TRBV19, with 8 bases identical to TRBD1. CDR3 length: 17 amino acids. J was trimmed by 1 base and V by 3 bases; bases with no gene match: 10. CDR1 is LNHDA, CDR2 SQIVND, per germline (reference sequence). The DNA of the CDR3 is TGTGCCAGTAGTATGGGGGGGGCAGGGGGCCAGAACACTGAAGCTTTCTTT. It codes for CASSMGGAGGQNTEAFF.

The CDR3 sequence is CASSWTLSYEQYF. DNA of the CDR3: TGTGCCAGCAGTTGGACTCTTTCCTACGAGCAGTACTTC. This chain uses TRBV5-6 with TRBJ2-7; D perhaps matches TRBD2 (5 bases). Germline CDR1 and CDR2: SGHDT and YYEEEE. The CDR3 contains 13 residues. V was pared by 5 bases and J by 1 base, with 10 bases between.

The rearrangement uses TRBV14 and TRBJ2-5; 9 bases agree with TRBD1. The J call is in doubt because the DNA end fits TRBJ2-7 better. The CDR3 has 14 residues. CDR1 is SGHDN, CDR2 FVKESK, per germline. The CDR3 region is CASPGQGSSYEQYF. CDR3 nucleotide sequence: TGTGCCAGCCCAGGACAGGGGTCCTCCTACGAGCAGTACTTC.

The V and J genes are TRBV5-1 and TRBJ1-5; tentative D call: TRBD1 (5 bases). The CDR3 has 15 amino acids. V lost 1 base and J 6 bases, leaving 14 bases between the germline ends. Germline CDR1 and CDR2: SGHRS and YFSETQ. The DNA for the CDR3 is TGCGCCAGCAGCTTGATATCGGGGGGGGGTCAGCCCCAGCATTTT. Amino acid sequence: CASSLISGGGQPQHF.

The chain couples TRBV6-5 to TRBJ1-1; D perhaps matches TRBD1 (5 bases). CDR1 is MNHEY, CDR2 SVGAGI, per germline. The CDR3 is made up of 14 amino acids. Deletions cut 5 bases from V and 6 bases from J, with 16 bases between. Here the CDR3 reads CASSKPGGLSEAFF. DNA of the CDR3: TGTGCCAGCAGTAAGCCGGGGGGTTTATCTGAAGCTTTCTTT.

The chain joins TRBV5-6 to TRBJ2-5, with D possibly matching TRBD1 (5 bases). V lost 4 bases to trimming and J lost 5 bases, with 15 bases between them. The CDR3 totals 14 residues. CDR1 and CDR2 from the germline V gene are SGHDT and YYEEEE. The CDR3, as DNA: TGTGCCAGCAGCCCGAGACAGTCGTGGGAGACCCAGTACTTC. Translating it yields CASSPRQSWETQYF. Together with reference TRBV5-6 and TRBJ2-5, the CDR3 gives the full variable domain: DAGVTQSPTHLIKTRGQQVTLRCSPKSGHDTVSWYQQALGQGPQFIFQYYEEEERQRGNFPDRFSGHQFPNYSSELNVNALLLGDSALYLCASSPRQSWETQYFGPGTRLLVL.

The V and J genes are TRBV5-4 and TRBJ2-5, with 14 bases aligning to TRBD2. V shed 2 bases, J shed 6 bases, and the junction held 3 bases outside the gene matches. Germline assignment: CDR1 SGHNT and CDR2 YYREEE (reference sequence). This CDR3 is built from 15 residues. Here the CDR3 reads CASSLRLAGGQTQYF. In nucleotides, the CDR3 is TGTGCCAGCAGCTTACGACTAGCGGGAGGGCAGACCCAGTACTTC. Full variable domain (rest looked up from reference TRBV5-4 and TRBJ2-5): ETGVTQSPTHLIKTRGQQVTLRCSSQSGHNTVSWYQQALGQGPQFIFQYYREEENGRGNFPPRFSGLQFPNYSSELNVNALELDDSALYLCASSLRLAGGQTQYFGPGTRLLVL.

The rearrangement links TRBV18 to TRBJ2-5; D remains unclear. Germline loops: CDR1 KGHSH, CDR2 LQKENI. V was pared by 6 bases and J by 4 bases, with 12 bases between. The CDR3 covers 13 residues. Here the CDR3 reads CASSIVGRETQYF. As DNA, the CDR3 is TGTGCCAGCTCCATCGTGGGCAGAGAGACCCAGTACTTC.

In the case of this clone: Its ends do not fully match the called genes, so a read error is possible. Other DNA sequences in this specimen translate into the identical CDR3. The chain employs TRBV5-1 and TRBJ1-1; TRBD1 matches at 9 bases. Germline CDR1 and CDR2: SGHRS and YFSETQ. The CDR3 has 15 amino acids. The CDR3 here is CASRSRQGVNTEAFF. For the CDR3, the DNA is TGCGCCAGCAGAAGCCGACAGGGGGTGAACACCGAAGCTTTCTTT. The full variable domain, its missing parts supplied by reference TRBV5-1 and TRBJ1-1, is KAGVTQTPRYLIKTRGQQVTLSCSPISGHRSVSWYQQTPGQGLQFLFEYFSETQRNKGNFPGRFSGRQFSNSRSEMNVSTLELGDSALYLCASRSRQGVNTEAFFGQGTRLTVV.

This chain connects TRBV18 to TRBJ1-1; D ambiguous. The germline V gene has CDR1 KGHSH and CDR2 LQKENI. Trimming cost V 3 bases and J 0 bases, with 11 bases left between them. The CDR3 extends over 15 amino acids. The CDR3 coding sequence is TGTGCCAGCTCACCTTCGGGGAGATTGAACACTGAAGCTTTCTTT. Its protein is CASSPSGRLNTEAFF.

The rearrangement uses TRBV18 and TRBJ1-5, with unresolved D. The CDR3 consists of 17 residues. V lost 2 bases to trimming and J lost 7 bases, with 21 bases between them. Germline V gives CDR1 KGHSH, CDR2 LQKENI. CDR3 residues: CASSPIGNWGGGQPQHF. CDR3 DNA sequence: TGTGCCAGCTCACCAATCGGAAACTGGGGAGGAGGACAGCCCCAGCATTTT.

Here the CDR3 DNA reads TGTGCCAGTAGTACCCCTAGCGGCACCTACAATGAGCAGTTCTTC. Protein: CASSTPSGTYNEQFF. This sequence joins TRBV19 and TRBJ2-1; 7 nucleotides line up with TRBD2. The CDR3 has 15 residues. Trimming cost V 4 bases and J 2 bases; bases outside gene matches: 5. Per germline, CDR1 LNHDA and CDR2 SQIVND (reference sequence).

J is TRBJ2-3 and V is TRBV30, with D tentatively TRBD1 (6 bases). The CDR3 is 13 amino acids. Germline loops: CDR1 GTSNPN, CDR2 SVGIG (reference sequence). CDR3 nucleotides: TGTGCTGTCAGGGGCCGGGGCACAGATACGCAGTATTTT. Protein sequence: CAVRGRGTDTQYF.

The CDR3 region is CASSKQGPPGLAGAYEQYF. In DNA, the CDR3 is TGTGCCAGCAGCAAACAGGGTCCTCCGGGACTAGCGGGAGCTTACGAGCAGTACTTC. The J gene is TRBJ2-7, the V gene TRBV7-2; 14 nucleotides agree with TRBD2. Losses at the gene ends were 5 bases for V and 4 bases for J; bases not matched to a gene: 16. Germline V gene sequence: CDR1 SGHTA, CDR2 FQGNSA. This CDR3 has 19 amino acids.

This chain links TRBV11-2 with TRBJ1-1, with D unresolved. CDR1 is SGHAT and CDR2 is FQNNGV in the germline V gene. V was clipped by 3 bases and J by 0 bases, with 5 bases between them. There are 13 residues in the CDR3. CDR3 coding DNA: TGTGCCAGCAGCTTTCAATTGAACACTGAAGCTTTCTTT. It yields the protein CASSFQLNTEAFF.

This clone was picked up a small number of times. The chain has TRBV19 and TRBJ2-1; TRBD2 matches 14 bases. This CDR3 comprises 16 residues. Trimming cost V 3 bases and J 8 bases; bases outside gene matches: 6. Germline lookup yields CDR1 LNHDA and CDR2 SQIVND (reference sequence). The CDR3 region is CASSMTSGRAQDEQFF. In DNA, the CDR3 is TGTGCCAGTAGTATGACTAGCGGGAGGGCCCAGGATGAGCAGTTCTTC.

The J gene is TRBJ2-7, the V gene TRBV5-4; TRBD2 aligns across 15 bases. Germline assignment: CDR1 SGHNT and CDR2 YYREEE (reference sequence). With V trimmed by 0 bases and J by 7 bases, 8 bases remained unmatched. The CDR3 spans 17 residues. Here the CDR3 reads CASSLGMGLAGGREQYF. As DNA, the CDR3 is TGTGCCAGCAGCTTGGGAATGGGACTAGCGGGAGGAAGAGAGCAGTACTTC.

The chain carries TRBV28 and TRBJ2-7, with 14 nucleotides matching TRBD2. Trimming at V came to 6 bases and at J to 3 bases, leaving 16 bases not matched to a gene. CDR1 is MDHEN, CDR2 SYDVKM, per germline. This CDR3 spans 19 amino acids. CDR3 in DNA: TGTGCCAGCAGCTTTTTTGGGGGCGGACTAGCGGGAGGATACTACGAGCAGTACTTC. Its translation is CASSFFGGGLAGGYYEQYF.

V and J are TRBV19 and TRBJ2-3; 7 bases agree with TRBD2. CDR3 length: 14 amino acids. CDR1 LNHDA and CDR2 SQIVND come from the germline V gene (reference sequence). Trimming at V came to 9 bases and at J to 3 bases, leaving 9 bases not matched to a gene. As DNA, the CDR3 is TGTGCCAGCAATCCGGGGGGAGGGACAGATACGCAGTATTTT. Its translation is CASNPGGGTDTQYF.

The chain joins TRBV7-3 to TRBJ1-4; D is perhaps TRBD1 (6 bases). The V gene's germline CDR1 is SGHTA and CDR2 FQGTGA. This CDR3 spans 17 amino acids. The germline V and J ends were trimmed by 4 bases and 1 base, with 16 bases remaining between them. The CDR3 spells CASSSGRGSGTNEKLFF. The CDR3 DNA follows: TGTGCCAGCAGCTCAGGGAGGGGGTCGGGAACTAATGAAAAACTGTTTTTT.

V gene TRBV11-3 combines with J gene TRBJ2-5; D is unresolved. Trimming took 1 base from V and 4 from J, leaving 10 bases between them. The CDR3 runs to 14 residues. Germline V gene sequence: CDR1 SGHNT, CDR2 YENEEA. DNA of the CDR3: TGTGCCAGCAGCTTAGGCTTCAGTACAGAGACCCAGTACTTC. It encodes CASSLGFSTETQYF.

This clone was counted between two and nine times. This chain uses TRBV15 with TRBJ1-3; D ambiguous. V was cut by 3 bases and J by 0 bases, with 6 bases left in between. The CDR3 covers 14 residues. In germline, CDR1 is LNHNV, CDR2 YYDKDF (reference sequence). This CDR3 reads CATSSRHSGNTIYF. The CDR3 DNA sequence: TGTGCCACCAGCAGCCGACACTCTGGAAACACCATATATTTT.

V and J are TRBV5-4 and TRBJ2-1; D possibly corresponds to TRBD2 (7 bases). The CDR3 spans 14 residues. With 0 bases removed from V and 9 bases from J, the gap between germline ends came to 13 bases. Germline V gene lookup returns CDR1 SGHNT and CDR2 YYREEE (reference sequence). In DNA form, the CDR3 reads TGTGCCAGCAGCTTGGCCACAGGGAGGGTTGAGCAGTTCTTC. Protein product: CASSLATGRVEQFF.

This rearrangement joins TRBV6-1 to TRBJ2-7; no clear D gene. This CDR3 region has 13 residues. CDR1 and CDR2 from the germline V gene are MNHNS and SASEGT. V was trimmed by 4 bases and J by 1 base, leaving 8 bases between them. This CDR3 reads CASSAGRSYEQYF. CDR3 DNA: TGTGCCAGCAGTGCTGGCAGGTCCTACGAGCAGTACTTC.

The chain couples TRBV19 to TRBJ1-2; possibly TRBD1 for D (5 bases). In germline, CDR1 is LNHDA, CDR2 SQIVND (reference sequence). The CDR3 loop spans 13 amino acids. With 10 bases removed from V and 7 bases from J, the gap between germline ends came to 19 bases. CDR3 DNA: TGTGCCACCACCCTCGGGGGGGTAGGTGGCTACACCTTC. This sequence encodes CATTLGGVGGYTF.

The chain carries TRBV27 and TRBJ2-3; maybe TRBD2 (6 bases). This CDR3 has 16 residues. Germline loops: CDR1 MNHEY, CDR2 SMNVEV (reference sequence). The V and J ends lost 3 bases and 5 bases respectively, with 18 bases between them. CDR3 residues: CASSLAQNKGGDTQYF. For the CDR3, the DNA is TGTGCCAGCAGTTTGGCCCAGAACAAGGGAGGAGATACGCAGTATTTT.

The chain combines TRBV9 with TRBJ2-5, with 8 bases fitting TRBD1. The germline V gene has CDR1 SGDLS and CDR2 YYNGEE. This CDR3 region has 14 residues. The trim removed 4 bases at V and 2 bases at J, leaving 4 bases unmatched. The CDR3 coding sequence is TGTGCCAGCAGCACAGGGGGATGGCAAGAGACCCAGTACTTC. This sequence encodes CASSTGGWQETQYF.

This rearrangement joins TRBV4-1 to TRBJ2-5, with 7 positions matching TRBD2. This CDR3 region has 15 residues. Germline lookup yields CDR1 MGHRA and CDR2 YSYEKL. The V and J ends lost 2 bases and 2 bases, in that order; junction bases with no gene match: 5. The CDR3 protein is CASSQLAVLQETQYF. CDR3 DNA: TGCGCCAGCAGCCAACTAGCGGTCCTGCAAGAGACCCAGTACTTC.